The present T cell receptor beta chain was sequenced within a study of Ad26.COV2.S vaccination and SARS-CoV-2 variants. Across the study: Once, or twice with 56 days between doses, Ad26.COV2.S was given intramuscularly.

Treatment noted: roughly 18 received Ad26.COV2.S at low or high dose, single or two shots; roughly five received placebo; per-sample allocation not given. Specimen acquisition occurred on day 63 following the initial vaccine or placebo injection. V lost 2 bases to trimming and J lost 8 bases, with 6 bases between them. CDR1 and CDR2 (germline): MNHEY, SMNVEV (reference sequence). This CDR3 has 11 amino acids. The method was immunoSEQ multiplex PCR; TCRdb's version includes in-frame clones alone and lacks a portion of them. The repertoire holds under 550,000 clones, with around 89% as singletons. Findings of the study overall: Recipients given vaccine exceeded placebo recipients in spike-specific TCR breadth. A substantial breadth of spike-specific CD8+ and CD4+ T cell responses after vaccination has been reported. It was found that vaccine and placebo recipients had similar non-spike TCR breadth.

Turning to this clone: Its target is unknown. Other nucleotide sequences in the sample specify the same CDR3.

The origin of this receptor is a person aged 18 to 59 who received the Ad26.COV2.S COVID-19 vaccine or a placebo. This chain links TRBV27 with TRBJ1-1; D gene uncertain. The sequencing used peripheral blood, collected in a trial of Ad26.COV2.S vaccine versus placebo. CDR3 protein: CASSLGPEAFF. Here the CDR3 DNA reads TGTGCCAGCAGTTTAGGGCCCGAAGCTTTCTTT.